The subject of this entry is one T cell receptor (beta chain). The data are from a study of blood T cell repertoires in COVID-19. Overall study: COVID-19 samples, acute and convalescent, were from the United States, Italy and Spain. The analysed material was cDNA or gDNA that came from T cells, B-cell-depleted T cells, or PBMCs.

Seattle patients were enrolled while actively infected and followed longitudinally. Authors' data handling: Amplification of reference gene primers provided the estimated nucleated cell counts. Some clones are missing from TCRdb's copy, which holds only in-frame ones; the method was immunoSEQ multiplex PCR. V, J and clone size derive from that table, while D and trimming were established from the DNA sequence. Of 55,000 to 75,000 clones listed, 84% are singletons. Germline CDR1 is LNHDA and CDR2 is SQIVND (reference sequence). Trimming shortened V by 6 bases and J by 5 bases, and 16 bases separated the two germline ends. The CDR3 runs to 14 residues.

The TCR sequence derives from an elderly man with COVID-19, enrolled during active disease. The sequencing sample was made of peripheral blood. The genes are TRBV19 and TRBJ1-1; the D is unclear. CDR3 sequence (DNA): TGTGCCAGTAGGTTATTGGAACGGGAGACTGAAGCTTTCTTT. It translates to CASRLLERETEAFF.